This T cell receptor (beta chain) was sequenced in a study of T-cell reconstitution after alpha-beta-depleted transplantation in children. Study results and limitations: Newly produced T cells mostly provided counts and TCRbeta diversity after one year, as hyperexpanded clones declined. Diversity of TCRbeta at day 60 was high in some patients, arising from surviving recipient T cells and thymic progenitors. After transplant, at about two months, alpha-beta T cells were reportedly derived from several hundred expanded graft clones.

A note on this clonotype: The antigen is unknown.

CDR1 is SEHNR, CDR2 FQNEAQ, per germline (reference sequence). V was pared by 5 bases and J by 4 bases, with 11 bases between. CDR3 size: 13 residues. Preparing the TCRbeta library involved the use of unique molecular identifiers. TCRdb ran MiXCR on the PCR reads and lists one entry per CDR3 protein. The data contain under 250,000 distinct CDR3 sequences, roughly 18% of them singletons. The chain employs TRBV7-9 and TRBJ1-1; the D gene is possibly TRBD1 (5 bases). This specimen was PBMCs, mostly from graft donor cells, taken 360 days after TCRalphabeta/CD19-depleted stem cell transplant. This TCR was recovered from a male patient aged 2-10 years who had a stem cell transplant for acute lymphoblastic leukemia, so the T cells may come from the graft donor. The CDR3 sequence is CASSAGTATEAFF. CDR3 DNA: TGTGCCAGCAGCGCAGGGACTGCCACTGAAGCTTTCTTT.